Here is one T cell receptor beta chain with its context. Its target antigen remains unknown. At one end the junction does not follow the germline gene, possibly because of a read error. This sample is drawn from a study of T cell clonotyping in hematopoietic cell transplantation (dated by TCRdb to the early 2020s). For the wider study: Pretransplant samples from recipients were collected after cytoreduction. Recruitment of patients ran from 2015 to early 2017, and follow-up continued until late 2020 or until death. In the study, 135 blood samples were gathered from a few dozen consecutive transplant recipients and their related donors.

Reading the label with the study, this specimen's time point is: recipient sample about 28 days before transplant, after cytoreduction. Blood samples were obtained from recipients approximately 28 days before transplant and at days 30, 100 and 180 after transplant. Nuclei Lysis Solution was used to extract genomic DNA from fresh or cryopreserved unfractionated peripheral blood mononuclear cells. The immunoSEQ assay, a bias-controlled multiplex PCR using V- and J-specific primers, was used to amplify TCR beta CDR3 regions from genomic DNA. A proprietary barcode and Illumina adapter sequences were added to the CDR3 amplicons in a second PCR step. An Illumina MiSeq instrument was used for sequencing of the CDR3 libraries. Concerning the study's data processing: immunoSEQ Analyzer 3.0 was used for export and quality control, with R Bioconductor and Immunarch used for downstream analyses. Only productive rearrangements within the normalized downsampled data set were used in the calculation of repertoire metrics. In the normalized cohort, clonotypes with more than 5 templates were defined as pathologically expanded. The Inverse Simpson Index was used to measure repertoire diversity. The non-normalized data set was used for CMV-specificity analyses so that all clonotypes could be captured. TCRdb provides this immuneACCESS table in a form limited to in-frame rearrangements. Some clones are lacking; in checked studies, under half of them reflect an unresolved V gene, and why the rest are absent is not known. Clone size and the V and J calls come from that table; the DNA yielded D and trimming. The table for this sample lists around 10,000 clones; 80% to 95% of them were counted only once. The leading ten clones occupy around 13% of the sample.

Broader findings and caveats from the paper: After transplant, TCR diversity in recipients dropped, and pathologically expanded clonotypes climbed progressively between day 30 and day 180. Broader posttransplant TCR repertoire diversity was predicted by donor and pretransplant recipient Inverse Simpson Index values. Recipient repertoires showed only a small fraction of overlap with donor repertoires, and over 95% appeared de novo at the given depth. The sample size was limited and the cells went unsorted, which meant the CD4 and CD8 repertoire contributions could not be told apart.

From the cysteine up to the phenylalanine, the CDR3 has a length of 13 residues. Of all the DNA, just the CDR3 is kept, 39 bases in frame from base 1. Taken from the germline V gene, the CDR1 and CDR2 loops are SGHAT and FQNNGV. The receptor's source is a woman aged 40 to 49 with acute myeloid leukemia. Some clones in this sample may be carry-over from other donors' samples. The chain is made from TRBV11-2 and TRBJ2-3, with TRBD1 as a weak D call on 5 bases. This sample comprised peripheral blood mononuclear cells, obtained before stem cell transplant. The CDR3 here reads CAVRAIRADTQYF. The sequence in DNA is TGCGCGGTCAGGGCCATCCGGGCAGATACGCAGTATTTT.